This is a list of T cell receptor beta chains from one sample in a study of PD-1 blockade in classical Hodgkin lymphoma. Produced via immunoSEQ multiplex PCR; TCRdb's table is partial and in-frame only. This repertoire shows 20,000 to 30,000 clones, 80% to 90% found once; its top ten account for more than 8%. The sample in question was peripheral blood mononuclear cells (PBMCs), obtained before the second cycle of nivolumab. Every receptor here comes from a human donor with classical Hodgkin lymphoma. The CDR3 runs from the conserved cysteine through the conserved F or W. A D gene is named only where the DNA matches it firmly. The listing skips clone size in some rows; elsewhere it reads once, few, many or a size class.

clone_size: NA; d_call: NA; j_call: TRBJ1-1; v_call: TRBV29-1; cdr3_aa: CSDGRLNTEAFF; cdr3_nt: TGCAGCGACGGGAGACTGAACACTGAAGCTTTCTTT
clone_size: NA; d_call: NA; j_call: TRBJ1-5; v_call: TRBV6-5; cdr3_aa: CASSEVLGQPQHF; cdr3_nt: TGTGCCAGCAGTGAAGTGCTCGGACAGCCCCAGCATTTT
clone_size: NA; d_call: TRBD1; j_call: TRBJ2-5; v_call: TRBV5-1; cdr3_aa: CASSFSGQGDSTQYF; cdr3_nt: TGCGCCAGCAGCTTCAGCGGACAGGGGGATAGCACCCAGTACTTC
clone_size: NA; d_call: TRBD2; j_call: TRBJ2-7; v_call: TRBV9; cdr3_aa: CASSLSGVSYEQYF; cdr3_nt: TGTGCCAGCAGCCTCAGCGGGGTGTCCTACGAGCAGTACTTC
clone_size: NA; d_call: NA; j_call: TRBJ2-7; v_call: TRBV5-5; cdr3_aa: CASSQDRGSYEQYF; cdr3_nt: TGCGCCAGCAGCCAAGATAGGGGGTCCTACGAGCAGTACTTC
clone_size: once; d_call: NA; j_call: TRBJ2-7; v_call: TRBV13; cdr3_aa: CASSLEDRAEQYF; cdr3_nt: TGTGCCAGCAGCTTAGAAGATCGCGCGGAGCAGTACTTC
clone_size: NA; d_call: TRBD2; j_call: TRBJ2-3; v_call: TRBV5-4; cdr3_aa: CASSPIGAGGPGDTQYF; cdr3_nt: TGTGCCAGCAGCCCCATTGGGGCGGGGGGGCCGGGAGATACGCAGTATTTT
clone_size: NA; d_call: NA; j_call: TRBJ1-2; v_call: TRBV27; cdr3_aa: CASSLSSGANYGYTF; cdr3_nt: TGTGCCAGCAGTTTAAGCTCAGGGGCTAACTATGGCTACACCTTC
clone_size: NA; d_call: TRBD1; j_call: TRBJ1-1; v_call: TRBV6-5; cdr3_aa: CATRTGYEAFF; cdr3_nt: TGTGCCACCAGGACAGGCTATGAAGCTTTCTTT
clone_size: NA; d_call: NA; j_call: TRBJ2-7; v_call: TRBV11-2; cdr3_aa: CASSPFVPVGAEQYF; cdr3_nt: TGTGCCAGCAGCCCCTTTGTTCCCGTTGGGGCTGAGCAGTACTTC
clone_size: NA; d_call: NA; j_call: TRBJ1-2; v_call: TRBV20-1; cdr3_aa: CSARELRGYTF; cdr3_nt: TGCAGTGCTAGAGAACTGCGCGGCTACACCTTC
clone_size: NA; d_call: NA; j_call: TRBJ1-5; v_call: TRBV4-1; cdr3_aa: CASSQVGPSNQPQHF; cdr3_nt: TGCGCCAGCAGCCAAGTCGGACCTAGCAATCAGCCCCAGCATTTT
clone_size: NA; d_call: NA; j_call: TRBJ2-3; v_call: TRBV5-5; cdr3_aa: CASSFGGPTDTQYF; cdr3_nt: TGTGCCAGCAGCTTTGGGGGGCCCACAGATACGCAGTATTTT
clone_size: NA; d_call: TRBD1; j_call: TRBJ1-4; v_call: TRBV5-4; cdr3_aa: CASSLQGVDEKLFF; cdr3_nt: TGTGCCAGCAGCTTGCAGGGGGTGGATGAAAAACTGTTTTTT
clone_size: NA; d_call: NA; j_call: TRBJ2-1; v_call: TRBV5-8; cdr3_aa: CASSLTGIYNEQFF; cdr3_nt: TGTGCCAGCAGCCTAACGGGAATTTACAATGAGCAGTTCTTC
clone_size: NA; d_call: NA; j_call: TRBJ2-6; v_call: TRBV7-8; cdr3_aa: CASSALGVAGANVLTF; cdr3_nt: TGTGCCAGCAGCGCCCTAGGGGTGGCTGGGGCCAACGTCCTGACTTTC
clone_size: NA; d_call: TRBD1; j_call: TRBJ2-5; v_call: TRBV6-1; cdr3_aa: CASSEPNRGQETQYF; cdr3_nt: TGTGCCAGCAGTGAACCGAACAGGGGGCAAGAGACCCAGTACTTC
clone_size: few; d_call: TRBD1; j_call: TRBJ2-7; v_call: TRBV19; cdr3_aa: CASSTQGAGYEQYF; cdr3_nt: TGTGCCAGTAGTACACAGGGGGCGGGTTACGAGCAGTACTTC
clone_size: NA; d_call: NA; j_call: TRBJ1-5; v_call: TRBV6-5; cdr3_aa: CASSGSRSNQPQHF; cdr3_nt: TGTGCCAGCAGTGGGAGCCGGAGCAATCAGCCCCAGCATTTT
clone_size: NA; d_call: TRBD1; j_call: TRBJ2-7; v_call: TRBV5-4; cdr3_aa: CASSETGDAYEQYF; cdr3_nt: TGTGCCAGCAGCGAGACAGGGGACGCCTACGAGCAGTACTTC
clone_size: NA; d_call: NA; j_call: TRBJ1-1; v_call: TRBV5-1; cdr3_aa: CASTPRGGARGTEAFF; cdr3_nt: TGCGCCAGCACCCCGAGGGGGGGGGCTCGCGGCACTGAAGCTTTCTTT
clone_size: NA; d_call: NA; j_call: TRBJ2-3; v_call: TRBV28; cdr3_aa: CASDSGTLNTDTQYF; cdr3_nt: TGTGCCAGTGACTCAGGGACCCTGAACACAGATACGCAGTATTTT
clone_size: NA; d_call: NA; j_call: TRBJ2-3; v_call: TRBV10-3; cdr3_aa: CAISEPIGGNENTQYF; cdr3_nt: TGTGCCATCAGTGAGCCAATAGGTGGTAATGAGAATACGCAGTATTTT
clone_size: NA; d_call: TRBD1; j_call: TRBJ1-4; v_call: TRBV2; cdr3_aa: CASSTTGNGNEKLFF; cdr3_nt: TGTGCCAGCAGTACGACAGGGAATGGGAATGAAAAACTGTTTTTT
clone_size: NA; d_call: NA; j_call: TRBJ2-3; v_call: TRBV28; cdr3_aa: CATTLYLGPSTDTQYF; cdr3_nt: TGTGCCACGACACTGTACCTAGGGCCTAGCACAGATACGCAGTATTTT
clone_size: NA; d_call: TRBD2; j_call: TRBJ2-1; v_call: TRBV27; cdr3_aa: CASNLGTSGAPEQFF; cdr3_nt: TGTGCCAGTAATCTTGGGACTAGCGGGGCCCCTGAGCAGTTCTTC
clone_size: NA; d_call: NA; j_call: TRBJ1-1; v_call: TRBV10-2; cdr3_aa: CASMSWEGNTEAFF; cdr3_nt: TGCGCCAGCATGAGTTGGGAGGGGAACACTGAAGCTTTCTTT
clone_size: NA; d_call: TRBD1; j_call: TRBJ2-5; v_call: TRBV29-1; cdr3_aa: CSAKAGTATGTQYF; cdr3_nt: TGCAGCGCCAAAGCCGGGACAGCGACCGGGACCCAGTACTTC
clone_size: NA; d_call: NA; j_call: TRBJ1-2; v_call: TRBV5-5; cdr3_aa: CASSLQGGSYGYTF; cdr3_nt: TGTGCCAGCAGCTTACAGGGTGGAAGCTATGGCTACACCTTC
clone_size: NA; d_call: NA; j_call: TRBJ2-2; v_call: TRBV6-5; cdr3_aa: CASTEPQIGELFF; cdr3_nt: TGTGCCAGCACCGAACCCCAAATCGGGGAGCTGTTTTTT
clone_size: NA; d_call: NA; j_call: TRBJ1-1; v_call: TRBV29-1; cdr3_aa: CSVRGLLHTEAFF; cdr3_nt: TGCAGCGTTAGGGGACTTTTGCACACTGAAGCTTTCTTT
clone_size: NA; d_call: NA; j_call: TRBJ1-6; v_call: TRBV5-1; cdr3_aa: CASSLRSASSYNSPLHF; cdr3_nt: TGCGCCAGCAGCTTGAGGTCAGCGAGCTCCTATAATTCACCCCTCCACTTT
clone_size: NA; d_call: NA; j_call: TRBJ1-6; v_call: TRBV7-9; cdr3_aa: CASSWDTYNSPLHF; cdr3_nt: TGTGCCAGCAGCTGGGACACCTATAATTCACCCCTCCACTTT
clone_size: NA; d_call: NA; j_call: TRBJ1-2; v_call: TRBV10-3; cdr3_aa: CAISGGSRYGYTF; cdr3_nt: TGTGCCATCAGTGGAGGATCTCGCTATGGCTACACCTTC
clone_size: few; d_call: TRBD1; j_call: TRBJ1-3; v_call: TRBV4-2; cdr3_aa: CASSPRQGAGNTIYF; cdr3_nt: TGTGCCAGCAGCCCCCGACAGGGGGCTGGAAACACCATATATTTT
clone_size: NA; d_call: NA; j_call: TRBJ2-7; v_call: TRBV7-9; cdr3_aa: CASSLRGPYEQYF; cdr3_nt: TGTGCCAGCAGCTTGAGGGGTCCCTACGAGCAGTACTTC
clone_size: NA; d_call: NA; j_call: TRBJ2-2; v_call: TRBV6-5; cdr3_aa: CASMGTANTGELFF; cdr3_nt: TGTGCCAGCATGGGGACCGCGAACACCGGGGAGCTGTTTTTT
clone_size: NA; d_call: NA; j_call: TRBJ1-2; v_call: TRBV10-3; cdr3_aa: CAISNPGYGYTF; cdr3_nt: TGTGCCATCAGTAATCCTGGGTATGGCTACACCTTC
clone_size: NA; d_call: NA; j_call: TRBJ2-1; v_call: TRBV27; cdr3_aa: CASQHNMDEQFF; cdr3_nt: TGTGCCAGCCAACACAACATGGATGAGCAGTTCTTC
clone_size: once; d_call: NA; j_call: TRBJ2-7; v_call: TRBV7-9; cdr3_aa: CASSLRPARPYEQYF; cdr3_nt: TGTGCCAGCAGCCTCCGCCCCGCGAGGCCCTACGAGCAGTACTTC
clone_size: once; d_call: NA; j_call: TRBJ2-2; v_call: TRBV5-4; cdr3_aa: CASSFHSEAGELFF; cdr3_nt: TGTGCCAGCAGCTTCCATAGCGAGGCCGGGGAGCTGTTTTTT
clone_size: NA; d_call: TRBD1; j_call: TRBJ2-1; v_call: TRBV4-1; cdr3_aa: CASSQPPGGYEQFF; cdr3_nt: TGCGCCAGCAGCCAACCCCCAGGGGGCTATGAGCAGTTCTTC
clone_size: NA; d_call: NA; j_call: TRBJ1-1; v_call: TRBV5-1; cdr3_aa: CASSFGGEAFF; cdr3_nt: TGCGCCAGCAGCTTCGGGGGTGAAGCTTTCTTT
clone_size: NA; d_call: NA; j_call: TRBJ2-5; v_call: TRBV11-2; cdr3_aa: CASSLGGQETQYF; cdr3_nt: TGTGCCAGCAGCTTAGGGGGCCAAGAGACCCAGTACTTC
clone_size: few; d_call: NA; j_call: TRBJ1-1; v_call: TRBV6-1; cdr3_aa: CASSLDGNTEAFF; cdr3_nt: TGTGCCAGCAGTTTAGACGGGAACACTGAAGCTTTCTTT
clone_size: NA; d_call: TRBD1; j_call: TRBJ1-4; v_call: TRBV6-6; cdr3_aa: CATTRQGGEKLFF; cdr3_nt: TGTGCCACCACAAGACAGGGGGGCGAAAAACTGTTTTTT
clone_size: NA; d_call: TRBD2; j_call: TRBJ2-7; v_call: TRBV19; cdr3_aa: CASSGDPRGFSYEQYF; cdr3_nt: TGTGCCAGTAGTGGAGACCCGCGGGGGTTCTCCTACGAGCAGTACTTC
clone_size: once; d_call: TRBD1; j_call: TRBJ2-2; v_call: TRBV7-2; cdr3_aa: CASSRRRDRGNTGELFF; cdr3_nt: TGTGCCAGCAGCCGTCGCCGGGACAGGGGTAACACCGGGGAGCTGTTTTTT
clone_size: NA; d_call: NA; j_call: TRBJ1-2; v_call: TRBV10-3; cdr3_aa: CAISESRALPNGYTF; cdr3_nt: TGTGCCATCAGTGAGTCGAGAGCCCTACCCAATGGCTACACCTTC
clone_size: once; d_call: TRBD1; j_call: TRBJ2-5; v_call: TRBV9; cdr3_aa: CASNKDGQGGGETQYF; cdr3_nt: TGTGCCAGCAACAAAGACGGACAGGGTGGCGGAGAGACCCAGTACTTC
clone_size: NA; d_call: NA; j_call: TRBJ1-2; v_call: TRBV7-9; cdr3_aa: CASSTGRTYGYTF; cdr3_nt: TGTGCCAGCAGCACGGGACGGACCTATGGCTACACCTTC
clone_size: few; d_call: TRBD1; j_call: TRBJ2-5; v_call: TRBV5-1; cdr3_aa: CASSLATGAQETQYF; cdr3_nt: TGCGCCAGCAGCTTGGCGACAGGGGCGCAAGAGACCCAGTACTTC
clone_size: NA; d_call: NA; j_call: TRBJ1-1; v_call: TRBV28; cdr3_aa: CASSLEQGNTEAFF; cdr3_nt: TGTGCCAGCAGTTTGGAACAGGGTAACACTGAAGCTTTCTTT
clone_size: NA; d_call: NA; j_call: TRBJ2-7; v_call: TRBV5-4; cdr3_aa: CASSFLDGELYF; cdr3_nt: TGTGCCAGCAGCTTTTTAGATGGCGAGCTGTACTTC